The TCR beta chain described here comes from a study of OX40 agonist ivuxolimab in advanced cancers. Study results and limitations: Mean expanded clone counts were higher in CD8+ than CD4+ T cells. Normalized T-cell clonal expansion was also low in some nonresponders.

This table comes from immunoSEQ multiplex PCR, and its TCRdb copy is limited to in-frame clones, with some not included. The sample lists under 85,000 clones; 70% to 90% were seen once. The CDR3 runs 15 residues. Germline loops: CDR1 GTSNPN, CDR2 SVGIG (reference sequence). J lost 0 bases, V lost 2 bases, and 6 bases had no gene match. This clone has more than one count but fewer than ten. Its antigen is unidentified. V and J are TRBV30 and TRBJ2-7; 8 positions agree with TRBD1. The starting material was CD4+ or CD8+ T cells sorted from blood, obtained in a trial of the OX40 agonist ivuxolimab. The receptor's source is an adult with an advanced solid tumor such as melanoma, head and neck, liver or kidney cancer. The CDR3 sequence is CAWSFGQGRSYEQYF. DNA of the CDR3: TGTGCCTGGAGTTTTGGACAGGGCCGCTCCTACGAGCAGTACTTC.